What follows describes a single T cell receptor beta chain. The CDR3 is 15 amino acids. Per germline, CDR1 MNHEY and CDR2 SVGAGI. J gave up 8 bases and V 6 bases, and 14 bases lay outside the gene matches. This sample was included in a study of blood T cell repertoires in COVID-19. Assay: immunoSEQ multiplex PCR; the TCRdb copy retains only in-frame clones and omits some. This sample yields 140,000 to 150,000 clones, of which roughly 80% are seen a single time; more than 7% belongs to the top ten. The clonotype originates from a human donor with acute or convalescent COVID-19. The donor label of this sample is uncertain. The sequencing sample was made of peripheral blood. This chain joins TRBV6-5 and TRBJ1-2; 8 bases are a match to TRBD1. CDR3 region: CASRSPGQVGGGYTF. The DNA of the CDR3 is TGTGCCAGCAGGTCCCCGGGACAGGTTGGTGGGGGCTACACCTTC.